This entry features one T cell receptor beta chain sequence. During colonoscopy, one to two rectal pinch biopsies were collected. The sample originates from a study of pediatric ulcerative colitis. Germline V lookup: CDR1 MNHEY, CDR2 SVGAGI. Trimming removed 2 bases from V and 6 bases from J, with 11 bases in between. CDR3 length: 13 amino acids. Samples were sequenced at Survey level, maximum 500,000 reads. TCRdb's table, derived via immunoSEQ multiplex PCR, lists solely in-frame clones and lacks some. There are around 36,000 clones in the sample; about three quarters occur only once, and 0.8% to 1.1% lies in the top ten.

The rearrangement joins TRBV6-5 to TRBJ2-7; D is possibly TRBD1 (6 bases). Material: gut tissue. The origin of this receptor is a boy between 10 and 17 years old with mild ulcerative colitis. The CDR3 protein is CASSYGRGREQYF. CDR3 DNA sequence: TGTGCCAGCAGTTACGGCAGGGGACGCGAGCAGTACTTC.